The sequence of this TCR beta chain was determined in a study of T cells in Graves' hyperthyroidism and ophthalmopathy. Study-level results: Within blood appeared most thyroid clonotypes that had expanded above 0.001.

RNA transcripts served as the template for amplifying TCR beta CDR3 regions. The study used the HTBI primer set for a first-round RT-PCR of the TCR CDR3. MiXCR, run by TCRdb on the multiplex PCR reads, gives a single entry per CDR3 protein. The sample has fewer than 600,000 distinct CDR3 sequences, roughly 14% seen once; the top ten hold roughly 17%. This clonotype was counted many times. The antigen remains undetermined. Looked up from germline, CDR1 is KGHDR and CDR2 is SFDVKD. The CDR3 sequence is 15 residues long. The V segment lost 6 bases and the J segment 6 bases; nucleotides outside the gene matches: 8.

This clonotype originated in a woman younger than 35 with Graves' hyperthyroidism. The rearrangement uses TRBV24-1 and TRBJ2-1, with TRBD2 identical over 9 bases. Sequencing was performed on blood. In nucleotides, the CDR3 is TGTGCCACCAGTCTTAGCGGGAGTGGGTTCAATGAGCAGTTCTTC. This encodes CATSLSGSGFNEQFF.